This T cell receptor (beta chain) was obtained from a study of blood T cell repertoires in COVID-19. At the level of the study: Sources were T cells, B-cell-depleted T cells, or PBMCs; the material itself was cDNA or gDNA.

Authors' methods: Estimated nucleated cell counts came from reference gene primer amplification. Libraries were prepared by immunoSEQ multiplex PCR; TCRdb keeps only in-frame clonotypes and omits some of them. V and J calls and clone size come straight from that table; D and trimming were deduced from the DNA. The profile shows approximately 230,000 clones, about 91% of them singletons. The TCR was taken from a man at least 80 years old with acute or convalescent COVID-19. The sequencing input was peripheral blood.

For the CDR3, the DNA is TGTGCCAGCAGTTACCAGGGACTAGCGGGAGGTGGAGGTGAGCAGTTCTTC. This codes for CASSYQGLAGGGGEQFF. The J gene is TRBJ2-1, the V gene TRBV6-2 or TRBV6-3, with 15 bases that match TRBD2. This CDR3 contains 17 residues. Germline values: CDR1 MNHEY, CDR2 SVGEGT. The V segment lost 2 bases and the J segment 9 bases; nucleotides outside the gene matches: 8.